The 7 T cell receptor beta chains reported below all come from one sample, sequenced in a study of T cells expressing NK-cell markers. Reanalyzing the 5' RACE reads, TCRdb keeps one entry per CDR3 protein, without DNA. This sample contains about 410,000 distinct CDR3 sequences. The sequencing input was blood T cells: a sorted CD56 or NKG2C T cell subset, CD4+ or CD8+ T cells, or bulk PBMC T cells (not recorded which). The receptors were sampled from a woman between 45 and 60 years old in good health.

V usage is TRBV5-1 and J usage is TRBJ1-1; TCRdb's D call, TRBD1, is unchecked because there is no DNA. Germline V gives CDR1 SGHRS, CDR2 YFSETQ. There are 16 residues in the CDR3. The CDR3 sequence is CASSLVVSGAYSEAFF.

The chain recombines TRBV28 with TRBJ2-7; the TCRdb call, TRBD2, lacks DNA for checking. CDR3 size: 17 residues. Germline CDR1 is MDHEN and CDR2 is SYDVKM. CDR3 protein: CASSPNPTGLAGHEQYF.

J is TRBJ2-1 and V is TRBV3-1. There are 17 residues in the CDR3. Germline lookup yields CDR1 LGHDT and CDR2 YNNKEL (reference sequence). The CDR3 protein is CASSQDLSGSSYNEQFF.

This chain links TRBV20-1 with TRBJ1-1. CDR3 length equals 11 residues. Germline CDR1 and CDR2: DFQATT and SNEGSKA (reference sequence). The CDR3 loop reads CSARVRTGAFF.

The genes are TRBV7-9 and TRBJ2-1; the D gene TCRdb calls, TRBD2, cannot be checked with no DNA. Germline-derived CDR1 and CDR2 are SEHNR and FQNEAQ (reference sequence). The CDR3 is 19 residues long. CDR3 in amino acids: CASSDADFGVAGIYNEQFF.

The chain uses TRBV27 and TRBJ1-4; TCRdb gives TRBD1 as the D gene, but with no DNA this cannot be confirmed. This CDR3 has 14 residues. Germline V gives CDR1 MNHEY, CDR2 SMNVEV (reference sequence). CDR3 region: CASRTGTRSEKLFF.

The V gene is TRBV29-1, the J gene TRBJ1-1. Per germline, CDR1 SQVTM and CDR2 ANQGSEA. CDR3 size: 11 residues. The CDR3 is CSGGTNTEAFF.